This T cell receptor beta chain appears in the sequencing data of a study of early T cells in non-severe SARS-CoV-2 infection. For the study at large: Sequencing input comprised bulk RNA from unsorted whole blood; chain pairing was not available.

Germline loops: CDR1 SGDLS, CDR2 YYNGEE. Trimming shortened V by 5 bases and J by 11 bases, and 16 bases separated the two germline ends. The CDR3 spans 13 residues. This clonotype occurred many times. TCRdb re-called the 5' RACE reads through MiXCR, storing one row per CDR3 protein. The sample has under 70,000 distinct CDR3 sequences; roughly 10% are singletons. The sequencing sample was made of whole blood. This TCR came from an adult who was a healthcare worker with PCR-confirmed SARS-CoV-2 infection or an uninfected control (not recorded which). This chain links TRBV9 with TRBJ2-2; D might be TRBD1 (6 bases). CDR3 sequence reads: CASRKTGSGELFF. CDR3 sequence (DNA): TGTGCCAGCAGGAAAACAGGGAGCGGAGAGCTGTTTTTT.